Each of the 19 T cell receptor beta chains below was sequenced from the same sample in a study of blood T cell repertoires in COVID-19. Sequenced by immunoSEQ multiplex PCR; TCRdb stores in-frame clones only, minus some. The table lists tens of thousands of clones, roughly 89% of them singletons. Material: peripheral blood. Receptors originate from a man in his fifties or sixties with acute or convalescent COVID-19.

The CDR3 is CASSYFGGQPQHF. CDR3 nucleotides: TGTGCCAGCAGTTATTTCGGGGGTCAGCCCCAGCATTTT. V usage is TRBV6-5 and J usage is TRBJ1-5; D may be TRBD1 (5 bases). CDR1 is MNHEY, CDR2 SVGAGI, per germline. The V end lost 3 bases, the J end lost 6 bases, and 9 bases lay between the germline ends. The CDR3 covers 13 residues.

The CDR3 protein is CARSRHGYTF. The CDR3 coding sequence is TGTGCCAGGTCCAGGCATGGCTACACCTTC. This chain links TRBV25-1 with TRBJ1-2, with D hard to call. Germline V gene sequence: CDR1 MGHDK, CDR2 SYGVNS. The ends were cut back, 9 bases at V and 6 bases at J, with 8 bases in the middle. The CDR3 has 10 residues.

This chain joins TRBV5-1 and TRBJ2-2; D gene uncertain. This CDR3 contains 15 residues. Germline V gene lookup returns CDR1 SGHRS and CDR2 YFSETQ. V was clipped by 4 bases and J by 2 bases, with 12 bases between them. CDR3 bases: TGCGCCAGCAGCCCTCAGGTTCCAAACACCGGGGAGCTGTTTTTT. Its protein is CASSPQVPNTGELFF.

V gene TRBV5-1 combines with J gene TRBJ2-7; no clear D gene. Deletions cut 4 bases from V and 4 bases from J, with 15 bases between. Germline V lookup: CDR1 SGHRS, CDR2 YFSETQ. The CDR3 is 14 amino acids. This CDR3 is CASSPTTSGYEQYF. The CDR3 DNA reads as TGCGCCAGCAGCCCAACTACGTCTGGGTACGAGCAGTACTTC.

CDR3: CASSSRPGGSSPLHF. CDR3 nucleotide sequence: TGTGCCAGCAGCTCCAGACCGGGGGGCAGTTCACCCCTCCACTTT. The rearrangement uses TRBV7-2 and TRBJ1-6; a weak D match, TRBD1 (6 bases). Looked up from germline, CDR1 is SGHTA and CDR2 is FQGNSA. CDR3 length equals 15 residues. The V and J ends lost 4 bases and 9 bases respectively, with 16 bases between them.

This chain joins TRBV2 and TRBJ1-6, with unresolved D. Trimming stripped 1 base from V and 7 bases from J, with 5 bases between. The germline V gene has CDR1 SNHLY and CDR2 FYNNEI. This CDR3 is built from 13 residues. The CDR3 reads CASSEDSNSPLHF. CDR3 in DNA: TGTGCCAGCAGTGAAGACAGCAATTCACCCCTCCACTTT.

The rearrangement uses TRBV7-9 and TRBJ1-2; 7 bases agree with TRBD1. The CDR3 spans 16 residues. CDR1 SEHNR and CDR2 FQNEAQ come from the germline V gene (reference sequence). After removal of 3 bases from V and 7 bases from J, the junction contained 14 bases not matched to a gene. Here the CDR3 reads CASSLYSGDRDAGYTF. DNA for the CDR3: TGTGCCAGCAGCTTGTATTCAGGAGACAGGGATGCTGGCTACACCTTC. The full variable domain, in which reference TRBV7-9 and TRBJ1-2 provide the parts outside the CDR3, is DTGVSQNPRHKITKRGQNVTFRCDPISEHNRLYWYRQTLGQGPEFLTYFQNEAQLEKSRLLSDRFSAERPKGSFSTLEIQRTEQGDSAMYLCASSLYSGDRDAGYTFGSGTRLTVV.

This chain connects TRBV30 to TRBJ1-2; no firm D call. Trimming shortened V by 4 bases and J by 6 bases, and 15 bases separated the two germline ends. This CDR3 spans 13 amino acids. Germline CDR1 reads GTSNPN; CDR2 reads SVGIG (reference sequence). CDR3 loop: CAWTREYFDGYTF. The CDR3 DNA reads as TGTGCCTGGACGAGGGAGTACTTTGATGGCTACACCTTC.

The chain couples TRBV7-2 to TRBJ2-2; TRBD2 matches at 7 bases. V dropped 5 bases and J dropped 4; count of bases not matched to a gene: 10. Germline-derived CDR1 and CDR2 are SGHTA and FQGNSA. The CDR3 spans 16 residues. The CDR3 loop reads CASSPWTGRGTGELFF. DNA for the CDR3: TGTGCCAGCAGCCCCTGGACGGGGAGGGGCACCGGGGAGCTGTTTTTT.

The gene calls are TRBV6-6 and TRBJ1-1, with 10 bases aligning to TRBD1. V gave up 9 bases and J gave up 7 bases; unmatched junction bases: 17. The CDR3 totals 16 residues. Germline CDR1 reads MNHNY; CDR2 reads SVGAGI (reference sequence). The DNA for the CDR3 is TGTGCCAGTTCGTGGGGACAGGGGAGGGAAAACGGTGAAGCTTTCTTT. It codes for CASSWGQGRENGEAFF.

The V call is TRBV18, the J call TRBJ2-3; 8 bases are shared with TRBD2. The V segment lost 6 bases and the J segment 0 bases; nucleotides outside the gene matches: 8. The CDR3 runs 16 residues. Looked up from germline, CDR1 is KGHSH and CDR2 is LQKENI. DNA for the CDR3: TGTGCCAGCTCGGACACTAGCGGAGCTAGCACAGATACGCAGTATTTT. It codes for CASSDTSGASTDTQYF.

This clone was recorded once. The CDR3 region is CASSIGVGLAKGEQYF. In DNA form, the CDR3 reads TGTGCCAGTAGTATTGGAGTCGGACTAGCAAAAGGCGAGCAGTACTTC. The chain uses TRBV19 and TRBJ2-7; TRBD2 agrees at 8 bases. The germline V gene has CDR1 LNHDA and CDR2 SQIVND (reference sequence). The junction had 13 bases not matched to a gene; V was cut back by 3 bases and J by 6 bases. This CDR3 region has 16 residues. Variable domain in full (rest from reference TRBV19 and TRBJ2-7): DGGITQSPKYLFRKEGQNVTLSCEQNLNHDAMYWYRQDPGQGLRLIYYSQIVNDFQKGDIAEGYSVSREKKESFPLTVTSAQKNPTAFYLCASSIGVGLAKGEQYFGPGTRLTVT.

The CDR3 is CATSPSRGSYEQYF. In DNA form, the CDR3 reads TGTGCCACCAGTCCAAGCAGGGGGTCGTACGAGCAGTACTTC. The chain carries TRBV15 and TRBJ2-7, with 7 bases matching TRBD1. V lost 6 bases and J lost 4; bases outside the gene matches: 9. Looked up from germline, CDR1 is LNHNV and CDR2 is YYDKDF (reference sequence). The CDR3 consists of 14 residues.

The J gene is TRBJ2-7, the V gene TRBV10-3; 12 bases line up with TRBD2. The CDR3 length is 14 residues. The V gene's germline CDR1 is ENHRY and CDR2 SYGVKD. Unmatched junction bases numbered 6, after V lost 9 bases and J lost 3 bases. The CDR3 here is CAIAPSGRDYEQYF. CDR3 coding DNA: TGTGCCATTGCGCCTAGCGGGAGGGACTACGAGCAGTACTTC.

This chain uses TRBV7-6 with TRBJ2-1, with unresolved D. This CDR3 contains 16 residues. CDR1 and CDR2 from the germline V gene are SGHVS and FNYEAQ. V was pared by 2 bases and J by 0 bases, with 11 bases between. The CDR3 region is CASSLRDSNSYNEQFF. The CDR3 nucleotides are TGTGCCAGCAGCTTACGAGACTCTAACTCCTACAATGAGCAGTTCTTC. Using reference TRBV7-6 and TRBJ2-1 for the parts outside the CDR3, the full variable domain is GAGVSQSPRYKVTKRGQDVALRCDPISGHVSLYWYRQALGQGPEFLTYFNYEAQQDKSGLPNDRFSAERPEGSISTLTIQRTEQRDSAMYRCASSLRDSNSYNEQFFGPGTRLTVL.

The CDR3 here is CASSQAERDLNEQYF. The DNA for the CDR3 is TGTGCCAGCAGCCAAGCGGAACGGGATCTTAACGAGCAGTACTTC. The chain recombines TRBV4-2 with TRBJ2-7, with TRBD2 as a possible D gene (5 bases). The germline V gene encodes CDR1 LGHNA and CDR2 YNFKEQ. The CDR3 loop spans 15 amino acids. V dropped 1 base and J dropped 5 bases, with 15 bases sitting between them.

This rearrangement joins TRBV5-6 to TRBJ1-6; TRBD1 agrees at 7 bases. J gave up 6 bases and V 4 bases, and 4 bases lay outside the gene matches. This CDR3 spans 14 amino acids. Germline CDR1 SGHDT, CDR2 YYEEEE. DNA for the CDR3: TGTGCCAGCAGCCTAACAGGGGCTAATTCACCCCTCCACTTT. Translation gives CASSLTGANSPLHF.

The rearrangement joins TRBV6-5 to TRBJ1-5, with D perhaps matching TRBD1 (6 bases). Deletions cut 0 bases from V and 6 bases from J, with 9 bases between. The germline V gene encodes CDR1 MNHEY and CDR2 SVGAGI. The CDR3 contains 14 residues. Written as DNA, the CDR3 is TGTGCCAGCAGTTACTCGATAGGGGGTCAGCCCCAGCATTTT. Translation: CASSYSIGGQPQHF.

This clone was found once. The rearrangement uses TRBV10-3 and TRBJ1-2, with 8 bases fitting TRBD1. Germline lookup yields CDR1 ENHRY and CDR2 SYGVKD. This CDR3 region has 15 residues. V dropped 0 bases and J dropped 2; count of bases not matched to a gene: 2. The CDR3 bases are TGTGCCATCAGTGAGTCCGACAGGGGCAACTATGGCTACACCTTC. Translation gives CAISESDRGNYGYTF.